This T cell receptor (beta chain) was sequenced for a study of blood T cell repertoires in COVID-19. The table came from immunoSEQ multiplex PCR; TCRdb's copy has only in-frame clones and leaves some out. The profile shows 50,000 to 75,000 clones, about 78% of them singletons. From germline, CDR1 is SGHVS and CDR2 FNYEAQ. This CDR3 is built from 13 residues. Trimming cost V 0 bases and J 9 bases, with 9 bases left between them. The material sequenced was peripheral blood. The clonotype comes from a man older than 75 with active or convalescent COVID-19. This sequence joins TRBV7-6 and TRBJ2-1, with D maybe TRBD1 (5 bases). CDR3 nucleotides: TGTGCCAGCAGCTTAGCAGGGGCGGTTGAGCAGTTCTTC. Translation: CASSLAGAVEQFF.